A single sample gave rise to the 9 T cell receptor beta chains below, sequenced in a study of blood T cells in healthy people across ages. With a J-beta primer mix and a sample-barcoded 5' primer, a second PCR ran about 7 to 12 cycles. TCRdb called the 5' RACE reads again in MiXCR, with one record for every CDR3 protein. Here the sample spans roughly 680,000 distinct CDR3 sequences, around 52% being singletons. Sequencing used blood. All receptors come from a woman of 80 years or more in good health.

This clonotype occurred a few times. The rearrangement uses TRBV19 and TRBJ2-7; 9 nucleotides match TRBD2. The J call is in doubt because the DNA end fits TRBJ2-5 better. Germline lookup yields CDR1 LNHDA and CDR2 SQIVND (reference sequence). CDR3 length equals 13 residues. The CDR3 reads CASRSSGTETQYF. DNA for the CDR3: TGTGCCAGTAGGTCTAGCGGGACCGAGACCCAGTACTTC.

The chain recombines TRBV12-3 or TRBV12-4 with TRBJ2-3; D is unclear. V lost 3 bases and J 2 bases, leaving 6 bases between the germline ends. This CDR3 spans 13 amino acids. Written as DNA, the CDR3 is TGTGCCAGCAGTTTTCTCCTCACAGATACGCAGTATTTT. This translates into CASSFLLTDTQYF.

This chain connects TRBV5-1 to TRBJ2-6; D gene unclear. The CDR3 runs 16 residues. Per the germline V gene, CDR1 is SGHRS and CDR2 is YFSETQ. V was pared by 0 bases and J by 1 base, with 8 bases between. The CDR3 loop is CASSLVVGSGANVLTF. CDR3 nucleotides: TGCGCCAGCAGCTTGGTTGTGGGGTCTGGGGCCAACGTCCTGACTTTC.

To note about this clonotype: Mismatch with germline at one junction end may stem from a read error. Here the CDR3 reads CSVEGLAGAYNERFF. As DNA, the CDR3 is TGCAGCGTTGAGGGACTAGCGGGAGCCTACAATGAGCGGTTCTTC. The gene calls are TRBV29-1 and TRBJ2-1, with 14 bases fitting TRBD2. The CDR3 has 15 residues. CDR1 and CDR2 from the germline V gene are SQVTM and ANQGSEA.

As to this clonotype: This may be a read error: a much more frequent sequence differs by one nucleotide. This chain links TRBV7-9 with TRBJ1-2; TRBD1 matches at 9 bases. There are 13 residues in the CDR3. Germline V gene lookup returns CDR1 SEHNR and CDR2 FQNEAQ (reference sequence). DNA for the CDR3: TGTGCCAGCAGCTCCCGGGACAGGGATGGCTGCACCTTC. It codes for CASSSRDRDGCTF.

The chain joins TRBV10-3 to TRBJ2-5, with 10 bases matching TRBD2. The DNA end favors TRBJ2-7, so the J call may be wrong. This CDR3 region has 15 residues. Germline V gene sequence: CDR1 ENHRY, CDR2 SYGVKD. The CDR3, as DNA: TGTGCCATCAGTGAGCCTAGCGGGAGTATCAACGAGCAGTACTTC. This encodes CAISEPSGSINEQYF.

This clonotype was picked up many times. CDR3 sequence (DNA): TGCAGTGCTAGAGTCAGGGGGTTTTACAATGAGCAGTTCTTC. Its translation is CSARVRGFYNEQFF. V and J are TRBV20-1 and TRBJ2-1; 7 bases match TRBD1. Per germline, CDR1 DFQATT and CDR2 SNEGSKA (reference sequence). CDR3 length: 14 residues. The V segment lost 1 base and the J segment 4 bases; nucleotides outside the gene matches: 4.

The table lists this clonotype with many counts. This chain joins TRBV5-1 and TRBJ2-1; 9 bases agree with TRBD2. Germline V gene sequence: CDR1 SGHRS, CDR2 YFSETQ. The CDR3 extends over 16 amino acids. With V trimmed by 4 bases and J by 0 bases, 5 bases remained unmatched. The CDR3 region is CASSRIAGVSYNEQFF. CDR3 in DNA: TGCGCCAGCAGCCGTATAGCGGGGGTCTCCTACAATGAGCAGTTCTTC.

V and J are TRBV20-1 and TRBJ2-3, with 12 bases identical to TRBD2. CDR1 is DFQATT and CDR2 is SNEGSKA in the germline V gene (reference sequence). The CDR3 is 15 amino acids. J was trimmed by 6 bases and V by 5 bases; bases with no gene match: 9. CDR3 DNA sequence: TGCAGTGCTGTTAGACTAGCGGGAGTGGGTGATACGCAGTATTTT. Its protein is CSAVRLAGVGDTQYF.